This entry features one T cell receptor (beta chain) sequence. V dropped 3 bases and J dropped 6 bases, with 13 bases sitting between them. The CDR3 length is 15 residues. Germline V gene lookup returns CDR1 KGHDR and CDR2 SFDVKD. Participants were aged about 18 to 89 years from approximately 25 US areas. Participants were placed into cohorts based on the clinical history they reported. Here immunoSEQ multiplex PCR was the method, and the copy in TCRdb shows in-frame clones only, minus some. The sample yields 200,000 or so clones, around 82% seen once. The data are from a study of blood T cell repertoires in COVID-19. At the level of the study: The origin of the acute and convalescent COVID-19 samples was the United States, Italy and Spain. In each case, the material was cDNA or gDNA derived from T cells, B-cell-depleted T cells, or PBMCs.

The chain joins TRBV24-1 to TRBJ2-2, with D possibly being TRBD1 (5 bases). The source is a woman between 50 and 59 years old who had been exposed to COVID-19. Material for sequencing was PBMCs or T cells enriched from blood (not recorded which). DNA for the CDR3: TGTGCCACCAGTGATAGGGGAAATAGGGCCGGGGAGCTGTTTTTT. It encodes CATSDRGNRAGELFF.